A selection of T cell receptor beta chains follows, all from one sample in a study of chemoradiotherapy in HPV16-positive cancers. Assay used: immunoSEQ multiplex PCR; TCRdb lists only in-frame clones, some missing. Of roughly 15,000 clones listed, about four fifths were seen once; the top ten hold about 10%. This specimen was collected from a patient who underwent chemoradiotherapy. These receptors were collected from a human donor with HPV-associated anogenital cancer. CDR3s include the opening cysteine and the closing phenylalanine or tryptophan. D genes are given only for firm matches. Expanded clones are given a class, and other clones once, few, many or no size at all.

-	TRBV6-1	TRBJ1-5	-	CASSEAGNQPQHF	TGTGCCAGCAGTGAAGCAGGAAATCAGCCCCAGCATTTT
-	TRBV15	TRBJ1-6	-	CATSRQGNGSPLHF	TGTGCCACCAGCAGACAGGGGAATGGTTCACCCCTCCACTTT
-	TRBV2	TRBJ2-1	-	CASRVVNEQFF	TGTGCCAGCAGGGTTGTCAATGAGCAGTTCTTC
few	TRBV6-1	TRBJ1-4	-	CASRERGTNEKLFF	TGTGCCAGCAGAGAGAGGGGGACTAATGAAAAACTGTTTTTT
-	TRBV7-2	TRBJ1-2	-	CASSFTGTSYTF	TGTGCCAGCAGCTTCACAGGGACCAGCTACACCTTC
-	TRBV5-1	TRBJ2-1	-	CASSLEGEAYNEQFF	TGCGCCAGCAGCTTGGAAGGGGAGGCCTACAATGAGCAGTTCTTC
-	TRBV6-1	TRBJ1-2	TRBD1	CASSEGTGIIYGYTF	TGTGCCAGCAGTGAAGGGACAGGGATTATCTATGGCTACACCTTC
once	TRBV7-8	TRBJ2-1	-	CASSLDEVYEQFF	TGTGCCAGCAGCTTAGATGAAGTGTACGAGCAGTTCTTC
-	TRBV9	TRBJ2-5	-	CASSVFDGGPETQYF	TGTGCCAGCAGCGTATTTGACGGAGGGCCAGAGACCCAGTACTTC
-	TRBV5-4	TRBJ2-7	-	CASSPSGSSYEQYF	TGTGCCAGCAGCCCGAGCGGTAGCTCCTACGAGCAGTACTTC
-	TRBV7-2	TRBJ2-7	-	CASSLATASYEQYF	TGTGCCAGCAGCTTAGCGACAGCCAGCTACGAGCAGTACTTC
-	TRBV7-2	TRBJ1-1	-	CASSLEVNTEAFF	TGTGCCAGCAGCTTAGAGGTGAACACTGAAGCTTTCTTT
-	TRBV2	TRBJ2-6	-	CASRESTGHLSGANVLTF	TGTGCCAGCAGAGAGTCTACGGGACACCTCTCTGGGGCCAACGTCCTGACTTTC
-	TRBV27	TRBJ1-1	TRBD1	CASSLGRQGDVRSEAFF	TGTGCCAGCAGTTTAGGCAGACAGGGGGACGTACGGTCAGAAGCTTTCTTT
-	TRBV7-3	TRBJ2-2	-	CASSSLGTRNTGELFF	TGTGCCAGCAGTTCCCTCGGGACACGGAACACCGGGGAGCTGTTTTTT
few	TRBV30	TRBJ1-2	-	CAWSMTYYGYTF	TGTGCCTGGAGTATGACTTACTATGGCTACACCTTC
few	TRBV2	TRBJ1-2	-	CASSARTGYTF	TGTGCCAGCAGTGCGAGGACGGGCTACACCTTC
-	TRBV27	TRBJ1-6	-	CASSLGGYSPLHF	TGTGCCAGCAGTTTAGGGGGCTATTCACCCCTCCACTTT
-	TRBV9	TRBJ2-6	TRBD1	CASSVAPGGGFGANVLTF	TGTGCCAGCAGCGTAGCTCCAGGGGGCGGGTTCGGGGCCAACGTCCTGACTTTC
-	TRBV5-1	TRBJ2-7	-	CASSPQGLYEQYF	TGCGCCAGCAGCCCCCAGGGGCTCTACGAGCAGTACTTC
-	TRBV7-2	TRBJ1-6	-	CASRAGGINNSPLHF	TGTGCCAGCAGGGCCGGGGGGATTAATAATTCACCCCTCCACTTT
-	TRBV19	TRBJ1-5	-	CASSIGEGRQPQHF	TGTGCCAGTAGTATAGGGGAGGGCAGGCAGCCCCAGCATTTT
-	TRBV9	TRBJ1-6	-	CASSVYQGFTSPLHF	TGTGCCAGCAGCGTTTATCAGGGGTTCACCTCACCCCTCCACTTT
-	TRBV7-6	TRBJ1-4	TRBD1	CASSPPGGRNEKLFF	TGTGCCAGCAGCCCCCCAGGGGGCCGTAATGAAAAACTGTTTTTT
-	TRBV4-3	TRBJ2-1	-	CASSQVVGLEQFF	TGCGCCAGCAGCCAAGTTGTGGGCCTTGAGCAGTTCTTC
-	TRBV6-4	TRBJ1-1	TRBD1	CASSDPYTDGAVQGARTEAFF	TGTGCCAGCAGTGACCCGTATACTGATGGGGCCGTACAGGGGGCGAGGACTGAAGCTTTCTTT
few	TRBV15	TRBJ2-7	-	CATSIEGAYEQYF	TGTGCCACCAGCATAGAAGGAGCCTACGAGCAGTACTTC
-	TRBV5-6	TRBJ2-5	-	CASSLFGSSSYF	TGTGCCAGCAGCTTGTTTGGCAGTTCCTCGTACTTC
once	TRBV5-1	TRBJ1-2	-	CASSLEGGVIYGYTF	TGCGCCAGCAGCTTGGAGGGGGGAGTCATCTATGGCTACACCTTC
-	TRBV6-1	TRBJ2-1	TRBD2	CASKTEWGGEQFF	TGTGCCAGCAAAACCGAGTGGGGGGGAGAACAGTTCTTC
once	TRBV30	TRBJ1-3	-	CAWLGGSQDGRSGNTIYF	TGTGCCTGGTTGGGGGGATCCCAGGACGGGAGATCTGGAAACACCATATATTTT
-	TRBV29-1	TRBJ1-4	TRBD1	CSVTDSGGEKLFF	TGCAGCGTTACCGACTCAGGGGGAGAAAAACTGTTTTTT
-	TRBV5-5	TRBJ2-2	-	CASSVTPLNTGELFF	TGTGCCAGCAGCGTGACACCTCTGAACACCGGGGAGCTGTTTTTT
-	TRBV4-1	TRBJ2-2	TRBD2	CASSQESGAGGELFF	TGCGCCAGCAGCCAAGAAAGCGGGGCGGGCGGGGAGCTGTTTTTT
-	TRBV23-1	TRBJ1-1	-	CASSPVGGPRSRNTEAFF	TGCGCCAGCAGCCCGGTGGGGGGTCCTCGATCGAGGAACACTGAAGCTTTCTTT
-	TRBV7-9	TRBJ1-6	-	CASSPEAMHSPLHF	TGTGCCAGCAGCCCCGAGGCGATGCATTCACCCCTCCACTTT
-	TRBV5-1	TRBJ2-1	TRBD1	CASSRNRDSLGDEQFF	TGCGCCAGCAGCCGGAACCGGGACAGTTTAGGCGATGAGCAGTTCTTC
-	TRBV2	TRBJ1-2	-	CASSDDPPQGNGYTF	TGTGCCAGCAGTGATGACCCCCCCCAGGGGAATGGCTACACCTTC
few	TRBV9	TRBJ2-2	-	CASSVEGRNTGELFF	TGTGCCAGCAGCGTAGAGGGCAGGAACACCGGGGAGCTGTTTTTT
-	TRBV7-3	TRBJ1-5	-	CASSAQPGGPQHF	TGTGCCAGCAGCGCCCAACCTGGGGGGCCCCAGCATTTT
-	TRBV25-1	TRBJ1-4	-	CASSELRHRKLFF	TGTGCCAGCAGTGAATTGCGACATAGAAAACTGTTTTTT
-	TRBV7-9	TRBJ2-7	-	CASSSGTTYEQYF	TGTGCCAGCAGCTCCGGGACAACCTACGAGCAGTACTTC
-	TRBV4-1	TRBJ2-3	TRBD2	CASSRLAGGTSTDTQYF	TGCGCCAGCAGCCGACTAGCGGGGGGTACGAGCACAGATACGCAGTATTTT
once	TRBV5-1	TRBJ1-1	-	CASSLDGGWTEAFF	TGCGCCAGCAGCTTGGACGGGGGATGGACTGAAGCTTTCTTT
-	TRBV19	TRBJ2-1	-	CASSIGPSTYNEQFF	TGTGCCAGTAGTATAGGTCCCTCCACGTACAATGAGCAGTTCTTC
-	TRBV11-2	TRBJ1-2	TRBD1	CASSLDRVYGYTF	TGTGCCAGCAGCCTCGACAGGGTCTATGGCTACACCTTC
-	TRBV4-2	TRBJ2-7	TRBD1	CASSTARDSMTVYEQYF	TGTGCCAGCAGCACGGCTAGGGACAGTATGACAGTATACGAGCAGTACTTC
-	TRBV7-9	TRBJ1-4	-	CASGEPRNEKLFF	TGTGCCAGCGGGGAACCCAGGAATGAAAAACTGTTTTTT
-	TRBV2	TRBJ1-1	-	CASSESRGTEAFF	TGTGCCAGCAGTGAAAGCAGGGGCACTGAAGCTTTCTTT
-	TRBV18	TRBJ1-2	TRBD1	CASSPDRVRGYTF	TGTGCCAGCTCACCTGACAGGGTCAGGGGCTACACCTTC
-	TRBV7-9	TRBJ2-2	-	CASSFRDGNTGELFF	TGTGCCAGCAGCTTCCGGGACGGGAACACCGGGGAGCTGTTTTTT
few	TRBV28	TRBJ2-1	-	CASSLRQVNEQFF	TGTGCCAGCAGTTTACGACAGGTCAATGAGCAGTTCTTC
-	TRBV4-1	TRBJ2-5	TRBD1	CASSQDLDRGQETQYF	TGCGCCAGCAGCCAAGATCTAGACAGGGGACAAGAGACCCAGTACTTC
-	TRBV7-2	TRBJ2-1	-	CASSLDRHNEQFF	TGTGCCAGCAGCTTAGACCGTCACAATGAGCAGTTCTTC
-	TRBV10-3	TRBJ1-2	-	CAIGGSYGYTF	TGTGCCATCGGGGGGAGCTATGGCTACACCTTC
-	TRBV11-3	TRBJ2-7	-	CASSLLTDYEQYF	TGTGCCAGCAGCTTACTCACAGATTACGAGCAGTACTTC